The 16 T cell receptor beta chains presented below share a single source sample, sequenced in a study of shared clonotypes between healthy human individuals. The assay was immunoSEQ multiplex PCR, and TCRdb's table has in-frame clones only and misses some. The sample carries 1.5 million to 2.5 million clones, around 96% recorded once. Terminally differentiated effector memory CD45RA+ cells were excluded from the naive CD8 cells, which were CD45RO-negative and positively selected for CCR7. Sequenced: naive CD8+ T cells sorted from blood. These receptors were collected from a man in his late teens or twenties in good health.

Turning to this clone: A read error may explain this, as a much larger clone is one base away. The sample has other DNA sequences that encode this CDR3 too. The genes are TRBV9 and TRBJ1-1; D may be TRBD1 (6 bases). Per germline, CDR1 SGDLS and CDR2 YYNGEE. This CDR3 region has 13 residues. The V and J ends lost 4 bases and 3 bases respectively, with 10 bases between them. CDR3 DNA sequence: TGTGCCAGCAGCTTAGGGGGGGACACTGAAGCTTTCTTT. Protein: CASSLGGDTEAFF.

The rearrangement uses TRBV5-6 and TRBJ1-5, with 9 nucleotides matching TRBD1. The CDR3 length is 14 residues. V shed 4 bases, J shed 7 bases, and the junction held 6 bases outside the gene matches. CDR1 is SGHDT and CDR2 is YYEEEE in the germline V gene. CDR3 coding DNA: TGTGCCAGCAGCGCGGGACAGGGTGGGCAGCCCCAGCATTTT. Protein sequence: CASSAGQGGQPQHF.

This clone was picked up one time. This chain joins TRBV9 and TRBJ2-2, with 8 positions matching TRBD2. Germline CDR1 is SGDLS and CDR2 is YYNGEE. V lost 3 bases, J lost 4 bases, and 8 bases stayed unmatched. This CDR3 comprises 16 residues. As DNA, the CDR3 is TGTGCCAGCAGCGGCTCTAGGCGGGAGGCCACCGGGGAGCTGTTTTTT. As protein: CASSGSRREATGELFF.

The CDR3 reads CASSLDARGGYGYTF. CDR3 nucleotide sequence: TGTGCCAGCAGCTTAGACGCGAGAGGGGGCTATGGCTACACCTTC. The J gene is TRBJ1-2, the V gene TRBV11-2; possibly TRBD1 for D (6 bases). CDR3 length: 15 amino acids. The germline gives CDR1 SGHAT, CDR2 FQNNGV. Trimming stripped 0 bases from V and 4 bases from J, with 12 bases between.

This clone appeared a single time. This chain uses TRBV6-1 with TRBJ2-1, with 7 bases fitting TRBD2. The CDR3 runs 15 residues. The ends lost 2 bases at V and 5 bases at J; junction bases unmatched: 6. Germline-derived CDR1 and CDR2 are MNHNS and SASEGT. CDR3 sequence reads: CASSERSGTHNEQFF. As DNA, the CDR3 is TGTGCCAGCAGTGAAAGGAGCGGGACCCACAATGAGCAGTTCTTC.

The V gene is TRBV6-5, the J gene TRBJ2-2; D gene ambiguous. Looked up from germline, CDR1 is MNHEY and CDR2 is SVGAGI. The CDR3 is 16 residues long. Between the trimmed V and J ends, which lost 2 bases and 6 bases, there was a span of 16 bases. The CDR3 reads CASSYIRAIGPGELFF. CDR3 sequence (DNA): TGTGCCAGCAGTTACATTAGGGCGATCGGTCCCGGGGAGCTGTTTTTT.

V gene TRBV30 combines with J gene TRBJ2-2; D possibly corresponds to TRBD2 (5 bases). Germline-derived CDR1 and CDR2 are GTSNPN and SVGIG (reference sequence). Trimming took 2 bases from V and 6 from J, leaving 10 bases between them. The CDR3 has 13 residues. The DNA for the CDR3 is TGTGCCTGGAGTTCCGACGGGGCCGGGGAGCTGTTTTTT. This translates into CAWSSDGAGELFF.

The J gene is TRBJ2-7, the V gene TRBV29-1; 11 nucleotides agree with TRBD2. The J segment lost 2 bases and the V segment lost 0 bases, leaving 6 bases of the junction unmatched. Germline V lookup: CDR1 SQVTM, CDR2 ANQGSEA. The CDR3 length is 16 residues. CDR3 in amino acids: CSVEDQVAGGAYEQYF. The CDR3 DNA is TGCAGCGTTGAAGATCAGGTAGCGGGAGGGGCCTACGAGCAGTACTTC.

This rearrangement joins TRBV13 to TRBJ1-6; tentatively, D is TRBD1 (6 bases). The ends were cut back, 0 bases at V and 13 bases at J, with 13 bases in the middle. Per germline, CDR1 PRHDT and CDR2 FYEKMQ (reference sequence). CDR3 length: 14 residues. The CDR3 sequence is CASSLGRGFQPLHF. Here the CDR3 DNA reads TGTGCCAGCAGCTTAGGCAGGGGTTTTCAGCCCCTCCACTTT.

V and J are TRBV2 and TRBJ1-2, with 12 positions matching TRBD1. In germline, CDR1 is SNHLY, CDR2 FYNNEI. The CDR3 has 14 amino acids. Trimming at V came to 6 bases and at J to 7 bases, leaving 6 bases not matched to a gene. CDR3 region: CASRMGQGAGGYTF. The CDR3 DNA reads TGTGCCAGCAGGATGGGACAGGGGGCAGGTGGCTACACCTTC.

With regard to this clone: Other DNA sequences within the sample encode an identical CDR3. The rearrangement joins TRBV7-9 to TRBJ2-7; D remains unclear. Germline V CDR1 and CDR2: SEHNR, FQNEAQ (reference sequence). V gave up 2 bases and J gave up 2 bases, with 10 bases separating them. The CDR3 is 14 residues long. The DNA of the CDR3 is TGTGCCAGCAGCTTACTCGGCAGCCCCTACGAGCAGTACTTC. Protein: CASSLLGSPYEQYF.

V is TRBV9 and J is TRBJ1-2; 9 bases match TRBD1. CDR1 is SGDLS and CDR2 is YYNGEE in the germline V gene. V gave up 2 bases and J gave up 5 bases; unmatched junction bases: 7. This CDR3 has 15 residues. CDR3 sequence reads: CASSVSPGTGYGYTF. The CDR3 DNA is TGTGCCAGCAGCGTTTCTCCCGGGACAGGGTATGGCTACACCTTC.

The chain uses TRBV28 and TRBJ1-4; the D is unclear. The CDR3 runs 13 residues. Trimming left V 7 bases short and J 7 bases short, with 13 bases between. Germline V gene sequence: CDR1 MDHEN, CDR2 SYDVKM. The CDR3 region is CASTLAMSEKLFF. The CDR3 DNA reads TGTGCCAGCACCCTAGCCATGAGTGAAAAACTGTTTTTT.

The CDR3 DNA reads as TGTGCCAGCAGCTTGGGTGGGGGGCACAATGAGCAGTTCTTC. Amino acid sequence: CASSLGGGHNEQFF. This sequence joins TRBV5-6 and TRBJ2-1; D assignment may be TRBD1 or TRBD2 (6 bases each). V lost 0 bases and J 5 bases, leaving 9 bases between the germline ends. This CDR3 region has 14 residues. CDR1 SGHDT and CDR2 YYEEEE come from the germline V gene. Drawing the rest from reference TRBV5-6 and TRBJ2-1, the complete variable domain is DAGVTQSPTHLIKTRGQQVTLRCSPKSGHDTVSWYQQALGQGPQFIFQYYEEEERQRGNFPDRFSGHQFPNYSSELNVNALLLGDSALYLCASSLGGGHNEQFFGPGTRLTVL.

The chain combines TRBV7-9 with TRBJ2-3; 8 bases line up with TRBD1. The V and J ends lost 5 bases and 5 bases, in that order; junction bases with no gene match: 9. The CDR3 is 15 residues long. Germline-derived CDR1 and CDR2 are SEHNR and FQNEAQ (reference sequence). This chain's CDR3 is CASSEDRVGGDTQYF. The CDR3 DNA is TGTGCCAGCAGCGAGGACAGGGTAGGGGGAGATACGCAGTATTTT.

The chain links TRBV27 to TRBJ2-5; 8 positions agree with TRBD2. Unmatched junction bases numbered 6, after V lost 5 bases and J lost 4 bases. The CDR3 sequence is 14 residues long. Looked up from germline, CDR1 is MNHEY and CDR2 is SMNVEV (reference sequence). The CDR3 protein is CASSLGGAVETQYF. The DNA for the CDR3 is TGTGCCAGCAGTCTCGGGGGGGCCGTAGAGACCCAGTACTTC.